What follows describes a single T cell receptor beta chain. Treatment indicated: roughly 20 received Ad26.COV2.S at low or high dose, single or two shots; roughly five received placebo; per-sample allocation not given. Sampling occurred on day 63 after the first vaccine or placebo injection. This person who donated was an adult of 18-55 years in Boston. The data stem from a study of Ad26.COV2.S vaccination and SARS-CoV-2 variants. Measured with immunoSEQ multiplex PCR; TCRdb has only the in-frame clones, and not every one. The profile covers 350,000 to 600,000 clones, with 89% appearing a single time and 1.7% taken by the ten largest. Germline CDR1 is SNHLY and CDR2 is FYNNEI. Trimming pared 3 bases from V and 0 bases from J, leaving 17 bases between. The CDR3 sequence is 18 residues long.

The sequence derives from a person aged 18 to 65 who received the Ad26.COV2.S COVID-19 vaccine or a placebo. Sample: peripheral blood, taken in a trial of Ad26.COV2.S vaccine versus placebo. This chain joins TRBV2 and TRBJ1-4, with unresolved D. The CDR3 protein is CASSDLGRERATNEKLFF. The CDR3 DNA follows: TGTGCCAGCAGTGATTTGGGAAGGGAGCGGGCAACTAATGAAAAACTGTTTTTT.